The 8 T cell receptor beta chains below were found in one sample sequenced in a study of technical replicates of blood from a handful of donors. Clones were sequenced by immunoSEQ multiplex PCR, and TCRdb holds only the in-frame ones, with some missing. Here the sample spans nearly 90,000 clones, 85% to 95% being singletons. The sequenced material came from T cells isolated from PBMCs. The origin of the receptors is a human donor in good health.

The genes are TRBV5-1 and TRBJ1-1, with D tentatively TRBD1 (6 bases). Germline lookup yields CDR1 SGHRS and CDR2 YFSETQ. CDR3 length equals 14 residues. V was clipped by 2 bases and J by 5 bases, with 13 bases between them. In DNA form, the CDR3 reads TGCGCCAGCAGCTTACAGGGAAAGGAAACTGAAGCTTTCTTT. It codes for CASSLQGKETEAFF.

The chain combines TRBV9 with TRBJ1-1; 8 bases fit TRBD1. The germline gives CDR1 SGDLS, CDR2 YYNGEE. V was pared by 7 bases and J by 6 bases, with 5 bases of the junction left unmatched. The CDR3 is made up of 12 amino acids. DNA of the CDR3: TGTGCCAGCTCCCCAGGGGGCTCTGAAGCTTTCTTT. Translated: CASSPGGSEAFF.

The rearrangement joins TRBV6-1 to TRBJ1-1, with D uncertain. Per the germline V gene, CDR1 is MNHNS and CDR2 is SASEGT. V lost 3 bases and J 4 bases, leaving 15 bases between the germline ends. The CDR3 has 15 residues. In DNA form, the CDR3 reads TGTGCCAGCAGTGATCCATTGGGAGGGAGCACTGAAGCTTTCTTT. This sequence encodes CASSDPLGGSTEAFF.

This sequence joins TRBV9 and TRBJ1-1; 8 bases match TRBD1. The CDR3 has 14 residues. Germline-derived CDR1 and CDR2 are SGDLS and YYNGEE. The V and J ends lost 7 bases and 1 base, in that order; junction bases with no gene match: 6. The CDR3 here is CASRRGLGNTEAFF. The CDR3 DNA is TGTGCCAGCCGCAGGGGGCTGGGGAACACTGAAGCTTTCTTT.

The chain couples TRBV6-5 to TRBJ2-5, with 10 nucleotides matching TRBD2. V was clipped by 5 bases and J by 2 bases; unmatched bases: 5. CDR1 is MNHEY, CDR2 SVGAGI, per germline. CDR3 size: 15 residues. CDR3 in DNA: TGTGCCAGCAGTGCCGGACTAGCGGTTCAAGAGACCCAGTACTTC. It codes for CASSAGLAVQETQYF.

The genes are TRBV9 and TRBJ2-1; 10 nucleotides align to TRBD2. Trimming took 3 bases from V and 8 from J; bases not matched to a gene: 14. The CDR3 is 17 residues long. Germline V gives CDR1 SGDLS, CDR2 YYNGEE. CDR3 sequence (DNA): TGTGCCAGCAGCGGATCCCCTCAGCGGGAGGGCCATTATGAGCAGTTCTTC. Translation: CASSGSPQREGHYEQFF.

The chain uses TRBV4-3 and TRBJ2-3; 7 bases map to TRBD1. The CDR3 is made up of 14 amino acids. Germline CDR1 reads LGHNA; CDR2 reads YSLEER. V shed 2 bases and J 4 bases; nucleotides not matched to a gene: 3. The DNA for the CDR3 is TGCGCCAGCAGCCAATGGCAGGGGGCAGATACGCAGTATTTT. Protein: CASSQWQGADTQYF.

The chain employs TRBV9 and TRBJ2-7; 10 positions match TRBD2. With V trimmed by 7 bases and J by 5 bases, 9 bases remained unmatched. In germline, CDR1 is SGDLS, CDR2 YYNGEE. The CDR3 contains 14 residues. As DNA, the CDR3 is TGTGCCAGCGGACTAGCGGAGGGTACCCACGAGCAGTACTTC. Protein sequence: CASGLAEGTHEQYF.